This T cell receptor (beta chain) was identified in a study of high-grade serous ovarian cancer treatment subgroups. At the level of the study: Mean per sample: around 13,000 reads, some 8,100 unique TCR beta rearrangements. Overall study results and limits: Bulk tumor TCR sequencing gave no spatial information. Only CDR3 was analyzed; CDR1 and CDR2 were not.

Tumor samples were obtained before definitive surgery or chemotherapy. As concerns this clone: What it binds is not known.

CDR1 and CDR2 from the germline V gene are SGHRS and YFSETQ. Trimming cost V 2 bases and J 6 bases, with 8 bases left between them. CDR3 length equals 13 residues. The repertoire was sequenced with immunoSEQ multiplex PCR; TCRdb's copy has only in-frame clones and lacks some. Among about 1,500 clones listed, roughly two thirds were seen once. The gene calls are TRBV5-1 and TRBJ2-2; possibly TRBD2 for D (5 bases). The origin of this receptor is a human donor with high-grade serous ovarian cancer. The sequenced sample was tumor tissue. CDR3 protein: CASSLWESGELFF. CDR3 coding DNA: TGCGCCAGCAGCTTATGGGAGTCCGGGGAGCTGTTTTTT.